Listed below are T cell receptor beta chains from one sample, sequenced in a study of Graves' ophthalmopathy and Graves' hyperthyroidism. TCRdb re-called the multiplex PCR reads with MiXCR, one entry per CDR3 protein. The data contain hundreds of thousands of distinct CDR3 sequences, about an eighth of them singletons. Sequencing was carried out using blood. The receptors stem from a woman younger than 45 with Graves' ophthalmopathy. The CDR3 runs from the conserved cysteine through the conserved F or W. D genes are given only for firm matches. For some rows the clone size is stated as once, few or many, or as a class when expanded; others skip it.

NA,TRBJ1-1,TRBV9,many,CASSGRNTEAFF,TGTGCCAGCAGCGGAAGGAACACTGAAGCTTTCTTT
NA,TRBJ1-1,TRBV24-1,many,CATSGPGGSSRAFF,TGTGCCACCAGTGGTCCCGGGGGGAGCTCCAGGGCTTTCTTT
NA,TRBJ2-7,TRBV5-1,many,CASSLGWGAYEQYF,TGCGCCAGCAGCTTGGGATGGGGGGCCTACGAGCAGTACTTC
TRBD1,TRBJ1-1,TRBV30,many,CAWGQGDTEAFF,TGTGCCTGGGGACAGGGGGATACTGAAGCTTTCTTT
NA,TRBJ2-7,TRBV12-3/TRBV12-4,many,CASSLVGGGSYEQYF,TGTGCCAGCAGTTTAGTTGGGGGCGGCTCCTACGAGCAGTACTTC
NA,TRBJ2-5,TRBV20-1,NA,CSALWGVQETQYF,TGCAGTGCCCTCTGGGGGGTTCAAGAGACCCAGTACTTC
TRBD2,TRBJ2-5,TRBV7-8,many,CASSETSGGSKRETQYF,TGTGCCAGCAGCGAGACTAGCGGGGGGTCTAAGAGGGAGACCCAGTACTTC
NA,TRBJ1-5,TRBV15,many,CATSREGGVQPQHF,TGTGCCACCAGCAGAGAGGGGGGCGTTCAGCCCCAGCATTTT
NA,TRBJ1-6,TRBV20-1,NA,CSAQPGHGNSPLHF,TGCAGTGCCCAACCGGGACACGGGAATTCACCCCTCCACTTT
NA,TRBJ1-4,TRBV6-2/TRBV6-3,few,CASSYSERRGDEKLFF,TGTGCCAGCAGTTACTCGGAGAGGCGCGGGGATGAAAAACTGTTTTTT
TRBD1,TRBJ2-7,TRBV19,NA,CATLNGTGSYEQYF,TGTGCCACCCTAAACGGGACAGGGAGCTACGAGCAGTACTTC